The table lists the clone carrying this TCR beta chain with a count of one. Deletions cut 5 bases from V and 6 bases from J, with 17 bases between. Germline CDR1 reads MNHEY; CDR2 reads SMNVEV (reference sequence). The CDR3 extends over 14 amino acids. The data were taken from a study of siplizumab effects on memory and regulatory T cells. Only in-frame clones appear in the TCRdb table, and some are missing; sequencing was by immunoSEQ multiplex PCR. The table lists more than 70,000 clones, 85% to 95% of them singletons. The chain recombines TRBV27 with TRBJ2-7; D may be TRBD2 (6 bases). The sequence was collected from a human donor in good health. Sequencing was performed on CD8+ T cells sorted from blood. CDR3 loop: CASSLTGRDLEQYF. For the CDR3, the DNA is TGTGCCAGCAGTCTTACGGGGCGGGATCTCGAGCAGTACTTC.